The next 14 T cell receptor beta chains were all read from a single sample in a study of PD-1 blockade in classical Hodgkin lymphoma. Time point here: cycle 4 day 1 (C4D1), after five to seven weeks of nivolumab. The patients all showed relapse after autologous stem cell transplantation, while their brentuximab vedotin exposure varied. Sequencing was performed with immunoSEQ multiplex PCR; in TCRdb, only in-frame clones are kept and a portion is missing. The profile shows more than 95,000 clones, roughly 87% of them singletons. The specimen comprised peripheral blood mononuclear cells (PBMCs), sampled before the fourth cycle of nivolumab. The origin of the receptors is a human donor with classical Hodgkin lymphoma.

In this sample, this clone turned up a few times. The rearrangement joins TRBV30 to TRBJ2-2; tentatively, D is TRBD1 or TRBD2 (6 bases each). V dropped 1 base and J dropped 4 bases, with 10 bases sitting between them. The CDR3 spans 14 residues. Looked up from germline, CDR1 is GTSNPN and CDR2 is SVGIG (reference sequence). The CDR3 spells CAWSEQGLTGELFF. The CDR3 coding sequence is TGTGCCTGGAGTGAACAGGGACTCACCGGGGAGCTGTTTTTT.

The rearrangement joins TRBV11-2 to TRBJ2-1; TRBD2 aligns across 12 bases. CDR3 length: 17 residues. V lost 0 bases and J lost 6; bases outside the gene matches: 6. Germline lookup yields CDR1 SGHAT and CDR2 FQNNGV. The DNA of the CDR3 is TGTGCCAGCAGCTTAGAAGGAGCTAGCGGGAGGGCCAATGAGCAGTTCTTC. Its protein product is CASSLEGASGRANEQFF.

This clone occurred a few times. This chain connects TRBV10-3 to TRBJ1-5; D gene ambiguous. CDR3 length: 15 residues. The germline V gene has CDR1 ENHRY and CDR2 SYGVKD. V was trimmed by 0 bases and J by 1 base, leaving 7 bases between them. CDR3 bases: TGTGCCATCAGTGAGTCTGGGCAAAGCAATCAGCCCCAGCATTTT. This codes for CAISESGQSNQPQHF.

CDR3 sequence (DNA): TGTGCCAGCAGTTTACCGGGGGCGAAGGAGACCCAGTACTTC. Translated, it gives CASSLPGAKETQYF. This rearrangement joins TRBV27 to TRBJ2-5; tentatively, D is TRBD1 or TRBD2 (6 bases each). Trimming left V 2 bases short and J 5 bases short, with 12 bases between. Germline CDR1 reads MNHEY; CDR2 reads SMNVEV (reference sequence). This CDR3 has 14 amino acids.

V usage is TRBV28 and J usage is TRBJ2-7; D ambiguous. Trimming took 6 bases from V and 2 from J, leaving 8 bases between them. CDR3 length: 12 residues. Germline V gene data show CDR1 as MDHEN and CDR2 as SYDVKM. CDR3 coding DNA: TGTGCCAGCAGCCCTTTTACCTACGAGCAGTACTTC. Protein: CASSPFTYEQYF.

CDR3 DNA: TGTGCCAGCAGAAACACCGGGACTGGGGGGACAGATACGCAGTATTTT. Translated, it gives CASRNTGTGGTDTQYF. The chain couples TRBV25-1 to TRBJ2-3; weak D call: TRBD2 (6 bases). There are 16 residues in the CDR3. CDR1 and CDR2 (germline): MGHDK, SYGVNS. The V gene lost 6 bases and the J gene lost 3 bases, with 19 bases spanning the gap. Full variable domain (outside the CDR3, taken from reference TRBV25-1 and TRBJ2-3): EADIYQTPRYLVIGTGKKITLECSQTMGHDKMYWYQQDPGMELHLIHYSYGVNSTEKGDLSSESTVSRIRTEHFPLTLESARPSHTSQYLCASRNTGTGGTDTQYFGPGTRLTVL.

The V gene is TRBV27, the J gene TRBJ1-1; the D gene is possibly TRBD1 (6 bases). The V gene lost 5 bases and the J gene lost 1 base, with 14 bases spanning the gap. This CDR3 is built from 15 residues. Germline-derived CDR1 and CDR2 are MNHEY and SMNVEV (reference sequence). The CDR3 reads CASSGGGRGNTEAFF. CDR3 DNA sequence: TGTGCCAGCAGTGGGGGGGGCAGGGGGAACACTGAAGCTTTCTTT.

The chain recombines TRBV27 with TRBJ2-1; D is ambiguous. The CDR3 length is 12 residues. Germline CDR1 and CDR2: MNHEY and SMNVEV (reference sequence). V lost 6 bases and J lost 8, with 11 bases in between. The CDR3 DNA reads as TGTGCCAGCAGAGAGTGGAGCGATGAGCAGTTCTTC. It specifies CASREWSDEQFF.

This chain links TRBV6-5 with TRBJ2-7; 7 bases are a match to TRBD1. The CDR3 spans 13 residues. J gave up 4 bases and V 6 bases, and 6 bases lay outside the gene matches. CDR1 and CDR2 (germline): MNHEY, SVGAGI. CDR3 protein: CASRYGTAYEQYF. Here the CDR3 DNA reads TGTGCCAGCAGATACGGGACAGCGTACGAGCAGTACTTC.

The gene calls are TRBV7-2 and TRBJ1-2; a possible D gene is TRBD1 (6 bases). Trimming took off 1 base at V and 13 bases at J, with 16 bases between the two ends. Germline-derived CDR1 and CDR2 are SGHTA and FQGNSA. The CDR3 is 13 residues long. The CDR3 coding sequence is TGTGCCAGCAGCTTAGGGGACACCGGTTGGTTCACCTTC. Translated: CASSLGDTGWFTF.

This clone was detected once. CDR3 loop: CASSMLWGGNTEAFF. DNA for the CDR3: TGTGCCAGCAGCATGTTGTGGGGAGGGAACACTGAAGCTTTCTTT. V gene TRBV11-2 combines with J gene TRBJ1-1; D gene unclear. V was trimmed by 5 bases and J by 1 base, leaving 14 bases between them. The V gene's germline CDR1 is SGHAT and CDR2 FQNNGV. The CDR3 has 15 amino acids.

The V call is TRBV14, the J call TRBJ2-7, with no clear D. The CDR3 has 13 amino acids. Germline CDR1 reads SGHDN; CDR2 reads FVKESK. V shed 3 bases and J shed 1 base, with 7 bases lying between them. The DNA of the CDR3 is TGTGCCAGCAGCCAGTCAGGTTCCTACGAGCAGTACTTC. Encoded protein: CASSQSGSYEQYF.

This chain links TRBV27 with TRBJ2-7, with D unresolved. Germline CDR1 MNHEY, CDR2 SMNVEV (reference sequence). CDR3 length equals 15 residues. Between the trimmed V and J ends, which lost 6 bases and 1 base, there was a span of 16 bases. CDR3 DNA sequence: TGTGCCAGCAGGCCAGAACCGAACTTTTCCTACGAGCAGTACTTC. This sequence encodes CASRPEPNFSYEQYF.

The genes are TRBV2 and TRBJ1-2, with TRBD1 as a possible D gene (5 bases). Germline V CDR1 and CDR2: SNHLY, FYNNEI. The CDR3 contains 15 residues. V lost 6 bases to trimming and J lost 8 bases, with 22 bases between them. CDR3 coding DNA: TGTGCCAGCAGGGGATTAGGGACCGCCACTGGAGGCTACACCTTC. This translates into CASRGLGTATGGYTF.